This TCR beta chain stems from a study of blood T cell repertoires in COVID-19. Across the whole study: From the United States, Italy and Spain came samples of acute and convalescent COVID-19. From T cells, B-cell-depleted T cells, or PBMCs came the material, which was cDNA or gDNA.

TCRdb's table, derived via immunoSEQ multiplex PCR, lists solely in-frame clones and lacks some. The top ten hold approximately 4% of the sample, which has more than 200,000 clones, around 80% seen once. CDR1 SGHAT and CDR2 FQNNGV come from the germline V gene. CDR3 length equals 16 residues. Trimming removed 6 bases from V and 2 bases from J; junction bases left unmatched: 10. This chain uses TRBV11-2 with TRBJ2-1; 7 bases agree with TRBD1. The sample taken for sequencing was peripheral blood. This receptor was taken from a man between 60 and 75 years old with acute or convalescent COVID-19. The CDR3 bases are TGTGCCAGCAGACCCCTCGGGACAGCGGCCTACAATGAGCAGTTCTTC. This encodes CASRPLGTAAYNEQFF.